Below are 21 T cell receptor beta chains sequenced from a single sample in a study of blood T cell repertoires in COVID-19. TCRdb keeps only in-frame clones here, not all; method: immunoSEQ multiplex PCR. The sample shows 150,000 to 190,000 clones, around 74% of them seen only once. The sample comprised peripheral blood. The origin of the receptors is a woman aged 80 or older with acute or convalescent COVID-19.

The chain couples TRBV5-5 to TRBJ2-7, with a weak D call TRBD1 (6 bases). With 4 bases removed from V and 2 bases from J, the gap between germline ends came to 19 bases. Germline CDR1 SGHKS, CDR2 YYEKEE (reference sequence). CDR3 length: 16 amino acids. CDR3 nucleotide sequence: TGTGCCAGCAGCATAGGGATTTCCCAGGGGACCTACGAGCAGTACTTC. Its translation is CASSIGISQGTYEQYF.

With regard to this clone: The junction and the germline gene differ at one end; a read error may be behind it. V usage is TRBV2 and J usage is TRBJ2-7; tentatively, D is TRBD2 (6 bases). Germline V gives CDR1 SNHLY, CDR2 FYNNEI. The length of the CDR3 is 16 residues. The CDR3 region is CASRQMGGSLTYGQYF. As DNA, the CDR3 is TGTGCCAGCAGACAAATGGGGGGTTCCCTAACCTACGGGCAGTACTTC.

This chain joins TRBV11-2 and TRBJ1-5, with D hard to call. V lost 3 bases and J lost 3, with 6 bases in between. The CDR3 extends over 13 amino acids. Germline loops: CDR1 SGHAT, CDR2 FQNNGV. The CDR3 protein is CASSLSPNQPQHF. CDR3 DNA: TGTGCCAGCAGCTTGAGTCCCAATCAGCCCCAGCATTTT.

This chain joins TRBV30 and TRBJ1-4; D gene ambiguous. The CDR3 length is 14 residues. Germline values: CDR1 GTSNPN, CDR2 SVGIG (reference sequence). V was pared by 2 bases and J by 0 bases, with 7 bases between. CDR3 DNA: TGTGCCTGGAGTAGAGGGTCAACTAATGAAAAACTGTTTTTT. It translates to CAWSRGSTNEKLFF. Full variable domain (rest looked up from reference TRBV30 and TRBJ1-4): SQTIHQWPATLVQPVGSPLSLECTVEGTSNPNLYWYRQAAGRGLQLLFYSVGIGQISSEVPQNLSASRPQDRQFILSSKKLLLSDSGFYLCAWSRGSTNEKLFFGSGTQLSVL.

This clone was seen only a few times. The chain is built from TRBV3-1 (or the pseudogene TRBV3-2) and TRBJ2-7, with 10 bases matching TRBD1. Germline CDR1 is LGHDT and CDR2 is YNNKEL (reference sequence). With V trimmed by 7 bases and J by 4 bases, 7 bases remained unmatched. The CDR3 runs 14 residues. CDR3 nucleotide sequence: TGTGCCAGCATGGACAGGGGGAGACCTTACGAGCAGTACTTC. It translates to CASMDRGRPYEQYF.

This clone showed up just a few times. Germline and junction disagree at one end, which may indicate a read error. The chain carries TRBV2 and TRBJ2-2, with unresolved D. This CDR3 comprises 15 residues. The germline V gene has CDR1 SNHLY and CDR2 FYNNEI. This chain's CDR3 is CASSEVAGLPGELFF. The CDR3 region has the DNA TGTGCCAGCAGCGAAGTGGCAGGTTTACCCGGGGAGCTGTTTTTT.

In DNA, the CDR3 is TGCAGCGGCACAGGGACGTCGGACACTGAAGCTTTCTTT. This translates into CSGTGTSDTEAFF. The chain couples TRBV29-1 to TRBJ1-1, with D tentatively TRBD1 (6 bases). This CDR3 comprises 13 residues. Germline V gene data show CDR1 as SQVTM and CDR2 as ANQGSEA. The ends were cut back, 7 bases at V and 3 bases at J, with 15 bases in the middle.

This chain connects TRBV4-1 to TRBJ2-5; the D gene is possibly TRBD1 (6 bases). Germline V gives CDR1 MGHRA, CDR2 YSYEKL. With 3 bases removed from V and 5 bases from J, the gap between germline ends came to 16 bases. There are 15 residues in the CDR3. Here the CDR3 reads CASSQSDRSLETQYF. The CDR3 DNA reads as TGCGCCAGCAGCCAGAGTGACAGGAGCCTCGAGACCCAGTACTTC.

The chain employs TRBV5-4 and TRBJ2-3; no clear D. This CDR3 has 13 residues. V was clipped by 2 bases and J by 8 bases, with 12 bases between them. Germline CDR1 is SGHNT and CDR2 is YYREEE (reference sequence). CDR3: CASSFNYGGTQYF. DNA of the CDR3: TGTGCCAGCAGCTTTAATTATGGCGGTACGCAGTATTTT.

The genes are TRBV7-8 and TRBJ1-5, with 9 nucleotides matching TRBD1. V shed 5 bases and J 6 bases; nucleotides not matched to a gene: 8. CDR3 length: 15 residues. Germline values: CDR1 SGHVS, CDR2 FQNEAQ. CDR3 sequence reads: CASSRTGGEGQPQHF. CDR3 in DNA: TGTGCCAGCAGCCGTACAGGGGGCGAAGGTCAGCCCCAGCATTTT.

This clone turned up a few times. V is TRBV3-1 (or the pseudogene TRBV3-2) and J is TRBJ1-1; D is unclear. The V and J ends lost 2 bases and 1 base respectively, with 11 bases between them. CDR3 length: 15 residues. CDR1 is LGHDT and CDR2 is YNNKEL in the germline V gene (reference sequence). As DNA, the CDR3 is TGTGCCAGCAGCCAATCCGGTCCGGGGAACACTGAAGCTTTCTTT. Translating it yields CASSQSGPGNTEAFF.

The V call is TRBV6-6, the J call TRBJ2-5; 7 nucleotides match TRBD1. The CDR3 has 16 residues. Per germline, CDR1 MNHNY and CDR2 SVGAGI (reference sequence). Unmatched junction bases numbered 15, after V lost 6 bases and J lost 5 bases. CDR3 sequence: CASRPQWDSPSETQYF. In nucleotides, the CDR3 is TGTGCCAGCAGACCCCAATGGGACAGCCCCAGTGAGACCCAGTACTTC.

The J gene is TRBJ2-7, the V gene TRBV19; D gene unclear. The CDR3 loop spans 10 amino acids. V dropped 7 bases and J dropped 7 bases, with 8 bases sitting between them. Germline V CDR1 and CDR2: LNHDA, SQIVND (reference sequence). The CDR3, as DNA: TGTGCCAGTACCTCCCCGGAGCAGTACTTC. Amino acid sequence: CASTSPEQYF.

This sequence joins TRBV29-1 and TRBJ1-1, with 9 bases matching TRBD1. Trimming removed 8 bases from V and 4 bases from J; junction bases left unmatched: 8. The CDR3 has 13 amino acids. Germline-derived CDR1 and CDR2 are SQVTM and ANQGSEA. The CDR3 sequence is CSLMGQGGTEAFF. CDR3 bases: TGCAGCCTGATGGGACAGGGCGGCACTGAAGCTTTCTTT. Using reference TRBV29-1 and TRBJ1-1 for the parts outside the CDR3, the full variable domain is SAVISQKPSRDICQRGTSLTIQCQVDSQVTMMFWYRQQPGQSLTLIATANQGSEATYESGFVIDKFPISRPNLTFSTLTVSNMSPEDSSIYLCSLMGQGGTEAFFGQGTRLTVV.

There are a few counts of this clone. The chain carries TRBV18 and TRBJ1-2; 7 bases line up with TRBD1. V was pared by 2 bases and J by 4 bases, with 7 bases of the junction left unmatched. Germline CDR1 and CDR2: KGHSH and LQKENI. This CDR3 has 15 residues. In DNA, the CDR3 is TGTGCCAGCTCACCAACAGGGGTTATGTCCTATGGCTACACCTTC. This encodes CASSPTGVMSYGYTF.

The chain has TRBV10-1 and TRBJ1-2; weak D call: TRBD1 (6 bases). V dropped 5 bases and J dropped 2 bases, with 9 bases sitting between them. The CDR3 totals 13 residues. Germline V gene sequence: CDR1 WNHNN, CDR2 SYGVQD (reference sequence). The CDR3 DNA sequence: TGCGCCAGCAGTACAGGGCTGAACTATGGCTACACCTTC. Its protein is CASSTGLNYGYTF.

This chain connects TRBV5-4 to TRBJ1-2, with TRBD1 matching over 8 bases. Germline V gene data show CDR1 as SGHNT and CDR2 as YYREEE (reference sequence). This CDR3 spans 13 amino acids. V gave up 4 bases and J gave up 6 bases; unmatched junction bases: 5. The chain's CDR3 is CASSRQTGDGYTF. DNA of the CDR3: TGTGCCAGCAGCCGGCAGACAGGGGATGGCTACACCTTC. The variable domain in full, with the rest retrieved from reference TRBV5-4 and TRBJ1-2, is ETGVTQSPTHLIKTRGQQVTLRCSSQSGHNTVSWYQQALGQGPQFIFQYYREEENGRGNFPPRFSGLQFPNYSSELNVNALELDDSALYLCASSRQTGDGYTFGSGTRLTVV.

V usage is TRBV14 and J usage is TRBJ2-3; 8 positions agree with TRBD1. Trimming cost V 3 bases and J 6 bases; bases outside gene matches: 11. Germline CDR1 reads SGHDN; CDR2 reads FVKESK. The CDR3 consists of 16 residues. The CDR3 DNA sequence: TGTGCCAGCAGCCAGGGTAGCAGGGGGCGCGGGGATACGCAGTATTTT. Amino acids: CASSQGSRGRGDTQYF.

This rearrangement joins TRBV3-1 (or the pseudogene TRBV3-2) to TRBJ1-4; 8 positions match TRBD1. From germline, CDR1 is LGHDT and CDR2 YNNKEL (reference sequence). Losses at the gene ends were 5 bases for V and 3 bases for J; bases not matched to a gene: 8. The CDR3 contains 16 residues. The CDR3 sequence: CASSWDRKGANEKLFF. The CDR3 DNA sequence: TGTGCCAGCAGCTGGGACAGGAAGGGTGCTAATGAAAAACTGTTTTTT.

This sequence joins TRBV4-2 and TRBJ1-2; 7 nucleotides align to TRBD1. The CDR3 runs 15 residues. V trimming: 5 bases; J trimming: 4 bases; junction bases outside the gene matches: 10. The germline V gene has CDR1 LGHNA and CDR2 YNFKEQ. The CDR3 DNA reads as TGTGCCAGCAGCACCCGACAGGGCTTAAGCTATGGCTACACCTTC. Protein sequence: CASSTRQGLSYGYTF.

The V gene is TRBV19, the J gene TRBJ2-1, with D unclear. Germline CDR1 and CDR2: LNHDA and SQIVND (reference sequence). The CDR3 spans 14 residues. Trimming shortened V by 5 bases and J by 0 bases, and 8 bases separated the two germline ends. The CDR3 bases are TGTGCCAGTAGTCAACAGAGCTCCTACAATGAGCAGTTCTTC. Translation gives CASSQQSSYNEQFF.